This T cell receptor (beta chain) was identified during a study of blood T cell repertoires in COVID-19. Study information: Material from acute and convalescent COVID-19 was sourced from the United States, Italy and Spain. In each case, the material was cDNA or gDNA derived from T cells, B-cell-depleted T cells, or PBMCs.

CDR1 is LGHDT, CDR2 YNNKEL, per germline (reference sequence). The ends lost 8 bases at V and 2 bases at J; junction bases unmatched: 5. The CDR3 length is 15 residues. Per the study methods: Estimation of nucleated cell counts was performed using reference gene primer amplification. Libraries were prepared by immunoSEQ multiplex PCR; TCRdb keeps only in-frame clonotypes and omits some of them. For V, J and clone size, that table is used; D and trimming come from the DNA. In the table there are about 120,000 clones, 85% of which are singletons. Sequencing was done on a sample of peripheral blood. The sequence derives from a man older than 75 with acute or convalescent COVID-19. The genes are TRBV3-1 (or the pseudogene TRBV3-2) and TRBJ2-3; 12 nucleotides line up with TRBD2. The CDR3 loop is CASSSGGANTDTQYF. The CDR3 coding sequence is TGTGCCAGCTCTAGCGGGGGGGCGAACACAGATACGCAGTATTTT.